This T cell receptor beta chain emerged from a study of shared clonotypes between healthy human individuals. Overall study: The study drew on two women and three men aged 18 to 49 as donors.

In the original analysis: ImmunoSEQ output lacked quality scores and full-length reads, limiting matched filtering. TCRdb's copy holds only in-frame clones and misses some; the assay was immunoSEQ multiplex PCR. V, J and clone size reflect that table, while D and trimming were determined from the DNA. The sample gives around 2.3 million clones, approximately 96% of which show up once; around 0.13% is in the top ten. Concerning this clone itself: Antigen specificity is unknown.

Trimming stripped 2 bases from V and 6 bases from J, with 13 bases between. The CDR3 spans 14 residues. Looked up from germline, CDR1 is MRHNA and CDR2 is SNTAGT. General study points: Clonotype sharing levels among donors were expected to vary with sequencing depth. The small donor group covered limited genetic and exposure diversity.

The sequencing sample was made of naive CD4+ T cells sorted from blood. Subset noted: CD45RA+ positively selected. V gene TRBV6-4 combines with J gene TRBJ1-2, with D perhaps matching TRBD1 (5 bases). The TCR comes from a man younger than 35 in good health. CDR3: CASSDGGVGDGYTF. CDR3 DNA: TGTGCCAGCAGTGACGGAGGGGTAGGTGATGGCTACACCTTC.